Each of the 7 T cell receptor beta chains below was sequenced from the same sample in a study of monozygotic twins with inflammatory bowel disease. TCRdb reprocessed the 5' RACE reads and keeps a single row for each CDR3 protein, giving no DNA. Its table lists around 100,000 distinct CDR3 sequences. Source material: blood. All receptors derive from a human donor with ulcerative colitis or Crohn's disease, or a healthy co-twin of an affected twin (not recorded which).

V gene TRBV5-1 combines with J gene TRBJ2-1; no DNA is available, so the TRBD2 call from TCRdb remains unchecked. CDR3 size: 15 residues. Germline loops: CDR1 SGHRS, CDR2 YFSETQ. This chain's CDR3 is CASSATSGTYNEQFF. The entire variable domain, with the rest obtained from reference TRBV5-1 and TRBJ2-1, is as follows: KAGVTQTPRYLIKTRGQQVTLSCSPISGHRSVSWYQQTPGQGLQFLFEYFSETQRNKGNFPGRFSGRQFSNSRSEMNVSTLELGDSALYLCASSATSGTYNEQFFGPGTRLTVL.

The J gene is TRBJ1-6, the V gene TRBV12-3 or TRBV12-4. The CDR3 contains 13 residues. The chain's CDR3 is CASGMAGDSPLHF.

The V gene is TRBV7-2, the J gene TRBJ1-4. The CDR3 is 14 residues long. Per germline, CDR1 SGHTA and CDR2 FQGNSA. Here the CDR3 reads CASSLAPFGEKLSF.

The genes are TRBV20-1 and TRBJ2-4; TCRdb's D call, TRBD2, is unchecked because there is no DNA. The CDR3 sequence is 15 residues long. Germline loops: CDR1 DFQATT, CDR2 SNEGSKA (reference sequence). CDR3 region: CSARTGSGEGNIQYF.

This sequence joins TRBV7-2 and TRBJ1-2. Germline values: CDR1 SGHTA, CDR2 FQGNSA. The CDR3 is made up of 16 amino acids. CDR3 residues: CASSLAQGEKWAGYTF.

CDR3 residues: CSVEVGQGVYEQYF. V is TRBV29-1 and J is TRBJ2-7; the D gene TCRdb calls, TRBD1, cannot be checked with no DNA. The CDR3 extends over 14 amino acids. CDR1 and CDR2 (germline): SQVTM, ANQGSEA.

V usage is TRBV6-5 and J usage is TRBJ2-1; TCRdb outputs TRBD2, but without DNA this stays unchecked. Per the germline V gene, CDR1 is MNHEY and CDR2 is SVGAGI. The CDR3 is made up of 16 amino acids. CDR3 protein: CASSYSGTRGHNEQFF.